This T cell receptor beta chain was recovered during a study of shared clonotypes between healthy human individuals. Study-level findings and limits: Researchers sampled blood only, noting tissue repertoires likely differ.

The deep-level immunoSEQ assay was used. Several immunoSEQ 96-well plates shared each subset's DNA, each plate a replicate. Ten immunoSEQ deep assay plates were used to sequence unsorted PBMC DNA. The table came from immunoSEQ multiplex PCR; TCRdb's copy has only in-frame clones and leaves some out. The sample carries 400,000 to 600,000 clones, 60% to 80% recorded once. Per the germline V gene, CDR1 is MDHEN and CDR2 is SYDVKM. CDR3 length: 14 residues. Trimming removed 2 bases from V and 1 base from J, with 5 bases in between. On this clone: Its antigen is undetermined. Distinct nucleotide sequences in the sample also encode this CDR3.

The rearrangement uses TRBV28 and TRBJ2-2; either TRBD1 or TRBD2 may fit D (5 bases each). The clonotype comes from a woman aged 40-49 years in good health. Some clones in this sample may be carry-over from other donors' samples. The material sequenced was PBMCs. CDR3 region: CASSLGGNTGELFF. DNA for the CDR3: TGTGCCAGCAGTTTAGGGGGGAACACCGGGGAGCTGTTTTTT.